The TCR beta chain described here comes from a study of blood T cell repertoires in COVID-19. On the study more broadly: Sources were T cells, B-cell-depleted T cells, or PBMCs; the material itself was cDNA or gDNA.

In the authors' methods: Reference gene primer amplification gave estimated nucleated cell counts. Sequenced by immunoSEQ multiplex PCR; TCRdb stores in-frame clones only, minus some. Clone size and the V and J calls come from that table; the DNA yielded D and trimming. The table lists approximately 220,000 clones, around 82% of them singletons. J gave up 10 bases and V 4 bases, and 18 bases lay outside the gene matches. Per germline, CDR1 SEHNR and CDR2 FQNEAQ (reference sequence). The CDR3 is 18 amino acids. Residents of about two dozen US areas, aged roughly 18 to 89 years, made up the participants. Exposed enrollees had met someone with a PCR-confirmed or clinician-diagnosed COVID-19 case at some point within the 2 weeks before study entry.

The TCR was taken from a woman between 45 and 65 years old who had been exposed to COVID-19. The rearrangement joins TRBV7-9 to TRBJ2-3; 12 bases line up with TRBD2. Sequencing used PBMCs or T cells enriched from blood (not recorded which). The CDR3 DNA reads TGTGCCAGCAGCTCCACTAGGGATCTAGCGGGGGGGCCTATAGCGCAGTATTTT. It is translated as CASSSTRDLAGGPIAQYF.